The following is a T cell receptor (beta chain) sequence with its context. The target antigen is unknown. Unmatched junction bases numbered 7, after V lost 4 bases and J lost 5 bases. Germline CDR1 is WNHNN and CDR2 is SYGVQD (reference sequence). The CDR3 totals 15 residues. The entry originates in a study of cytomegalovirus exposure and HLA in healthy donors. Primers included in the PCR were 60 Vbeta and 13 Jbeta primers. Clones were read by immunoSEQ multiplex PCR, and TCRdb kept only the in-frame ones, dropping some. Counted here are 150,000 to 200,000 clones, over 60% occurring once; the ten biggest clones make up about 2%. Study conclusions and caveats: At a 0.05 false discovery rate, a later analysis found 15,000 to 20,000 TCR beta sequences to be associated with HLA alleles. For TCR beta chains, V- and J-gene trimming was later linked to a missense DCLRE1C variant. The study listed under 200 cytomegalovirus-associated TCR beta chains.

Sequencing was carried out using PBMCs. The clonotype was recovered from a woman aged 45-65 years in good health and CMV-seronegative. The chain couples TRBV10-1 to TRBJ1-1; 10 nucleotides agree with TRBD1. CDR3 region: CASSGTGTGETEAFF. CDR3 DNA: TGCGCCAGCAGTGGTACCGGGACAGGGGAAACTGAAGCTTTCTTT.